This TCR beta chain derives from a study of blood T cells in healthy people across ages. For the second PCR, which ran for roughly 7 to 11 cycles, a sample-barcoded 5' primer and a J-beta primer mix were used. TCRdb used MiXCR to reprocess the 5' RACE reads, holding one entry per CDR3 protein. This table has hundreds of thousands of distinct CDR3 sequences, 25% to 30% appearing once. The CDR3 is 15 residues long. The chain is built from TRBV21-1 and TRBJ2-1; the table's D gene call, TRBD1, was not cross checked with the DNA. TRBV21-1 is a pseudogene. The sample consisted of blood. The clonotype originates from a woman aged 80 or over in good health. The CDR3 sequence: CASSKVPQKRGRWFF. The CDR3 region has the DNA TGTGCCAGCAGCAAAGTGCCCCAGAAGAGGGGGCGTTGGTTCTTC.